Following are 11 T cell receptor beta chains from one sample sequenced in a study of OX40 agonist ivuxolimab in advanced cancers. Generated by immunoSEQ multiplex PCR, the TCRdb table keeps only in-frame clones and is missing some. The sample holds around 84,000 clones, roughly 90% seen once. The sample consisted of CD4+ or CD8+ T cells sorted from blood, taken in a trial of the OX40 agonist ivuxolimab. All receptors come from an adult with an advanced solid tumor such as melanoma, head and neck, liver or kidney cancer.

V gene TRBV5-6 combines with J gene TRBJ2-3; 8 bases agree with TRBD1. V shed 4 bases and J 3 bases; nucleotides not matched to a gene: 10. Germline-derived CDR1 and CDR2 are SGHDT and YYEEEE. The CDR3 runs 16 residues. CDR3 nucleotides: TGTGCCAGCAGCCAAAAAGGACAGGGCTTGACAGATACGCAGTATTTT. It yields the protein CASSQKGQGLTDTQYF.

The chain is built from TRBV27 and TRBJ2-1; 8 nucleotides align to TRBD2. The germline V gene has CDR1 MNHEY and CDR2 SMNVEV (reference sequence). This CDR3 has 14 residues. The J segment lost 6 bases and the V segment lost 3 bases, leaving 4 bases of the junction unmatched. The CDR3 spells CASSLLLAVNEQFF. In DNA form, the CDR3 reads TGTGCCAGCAGTTTGTTACTAGCGGTCAATGAGCAGTTCTTC.

The chain uses TRBV9 and TRBJ1-3; D not resolved. Per the germline V gene, CDR1 is SGDLS and CDR2 is YYNGEE. V was cut by 0 bases and J by 4 bases, with 17 bases left in between. The CDR3 spans 17 residues. The DNA of the CDR3 is TGTGCCAGCAGCGTAGGAGGAGGGAGGTCTTCGGGAAACACCATATATTTT. Translating it yields CASSVGGGRSSGNTIYF.

The chain is built from TRBV6-1 and TRBJ1-3, with D unresolved. V lost 7 bases to trimming and J lost 4 bases, with 11 bases between them. Germline CDR1 reads MNHNS; CDR2 reads SASEGT. CDR3 length: 13 amino acids. The CDR3 region is CASNLPGGNTIYF. Written as DNA, the CDR3 is TGTGCCAGCAACTTGCCTGGCGGAAACACCATATATTTT.

The rearrangement uses TRBV11-2 and TRBJ2-7; D remains unclear. V shed 3 bases and J shed 3 bases, with 15 bases lying between them. The CDR3 is 15 residues long. Germline lookup yields CDR1 SGHAT and CDR2 FQNNGV. The CDR3 here is CASSFTWGESYEQYF. In nucleotides, the CDR3 is TGTGCCAGCAGCTTCACTTGGGGTGAGAGCTACGAGCAGTACTTC.

This rearrangement joins TRBV2 to TRBJ2-1; TRBD1 agrees at 7 bases. This CDR3 spans 12 amino acids. Germline CDR1 and CDR2: SNHLY and FYNNEI. Unmatched junction bases numbered 4, after V lost 11 bases and J lost 3 bases. CDR3 sequence reads: CAQDRRYNEQFF. In nucleotides, the CDR3 is TGTGCCCAGGACAGGCGCTACAATGAGCAGTTCTTC. Full variable domain (rest looked up from reference TRBV2 and TRBJ2-1): EPEVTQTPSHQVTQMGQEVILRCVPISNHLYFYWYRQILGQKVEFLVSFYNNEISEKSEIFDDQFSVERPDGSNFTLKIRSTKLEDSAMYFCAQDRRYNEQFFGPGTRLTVL.

This chain uses TRBV7-2 with TRBJ1-2; TRBD1 agrees at 9 bases. The CDR3 has 16 residues. The germline V gene encodes CDR1 SGHTA and CDR2 FQGNSA. V lost 5 bases and J lost 2; bases outside the gene matches: 9. CDR3 nucleotides: TGTGCCAGCAGCGCCTCCCCCGGGACAGGGAACTATGGCTACACCTTC. This encodes CASSASPGTGNYGYTF. Drawing the rest from reference TRBV7-2 and TRBJ1-2, the complete variable domain is GAGVSQSPSNKVTEKGKDVELRCDPISGHTALYWYRQSLGQGLEFLIYFQGNSAPDKSGLPSDRFSAERTGGSVSTLTIQRTQQEDSAVYLCASSASPGTGNYGYTFGSGTRLTVV.

The CDR3 bases are TGCGCCAGCAGCGGCCCGCGGGCCGGGACCCAGTACTTC. Its translation is CASSGPRAGTQYF. The chain employs TRBV5-1 and TRBJ2-5; TRBD2 might be the D (5 bases). This CDR3 has 13 residues. Germline CDR1 SGHRS, CDR2 YFSETQ. The V end lost 4 bases, the J end lost 7 bases, and 14 bases lay between the germline ends.

This chain links TRBV11-3 with TRBJ2-1; 11 nucleotides line up with TRBD1. Germline loops: CDR1 SGHNT, CDR2 YENEEA. Trimming removed 5 bases from V and 7 bases from J; junction bases left unmatched: 7. The CDR3 sequence is 15 residues long. CDR3 sequence (DNA): TGTGCCAGCAGCCCCGGACAGGGGGCTTGGAATGAGCAGTTCTTC. Translated: CASSPGQGAWNEQFF. Full variable domain (rest looked up from reference TRBV11-3 and TRBJ2-1): EAGVVQSPRYKIIEKKQPVAFWCNPISGHNTLYWYLQNLGQGPELLIRYENEEAVDDSQLPKDRFSAERLKGVDSTLKIQPAELGDSAVYLCASSPGQGAWNEQFFGPGTRLTVL.

V gene TRBV2 combines with J gene TRBJ1-5; D not resolved. The CDR3 sequence is 15 residues long. Germline V gives CDR1 SNHLY, CDR2 FYNNEI. The V end was cut by 3 bases, the J end by 1 base, with 10 bases between. CDR3 region: CASSEVGGSNQPQHF. CDR3 sequence (DNA): TGTGCCAGCAGTGAGGTTGGAGGGAGCAATCAGCCCCAGCATTTT.

The chain employs TRBV7-9 and TRBJ2-3, with D unclear. From germline, CDR1 is SEHNR and CDR2 FQNEAQ (reference sequence). This CDR3 spans 14 amino acids. V gave up 1 base and J gave up 5 bases, with 10 bases separating them. The CDR3 region is CASSLDTVIDTQYF. CDR3 sequence (DNA): TGTGCCAGCAGCTTAGATACAGTTATAGATACGCAGTATTTT.